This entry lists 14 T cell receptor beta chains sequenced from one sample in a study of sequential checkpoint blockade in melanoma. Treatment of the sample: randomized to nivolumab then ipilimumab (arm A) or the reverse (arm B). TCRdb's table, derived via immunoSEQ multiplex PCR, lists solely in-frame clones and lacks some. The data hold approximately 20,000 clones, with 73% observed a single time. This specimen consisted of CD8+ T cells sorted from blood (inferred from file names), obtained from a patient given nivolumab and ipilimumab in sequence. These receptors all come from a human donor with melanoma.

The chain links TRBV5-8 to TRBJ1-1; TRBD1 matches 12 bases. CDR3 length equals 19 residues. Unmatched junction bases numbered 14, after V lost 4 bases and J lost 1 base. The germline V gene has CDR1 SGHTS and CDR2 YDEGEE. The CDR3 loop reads CASSGTGGVGVVRNTEAFF. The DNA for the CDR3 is TGTGCCAGCAGCGGGACAGGGGGCGTGGGTGTTGTTCGGAACACTGAAGCTTTCTTT.

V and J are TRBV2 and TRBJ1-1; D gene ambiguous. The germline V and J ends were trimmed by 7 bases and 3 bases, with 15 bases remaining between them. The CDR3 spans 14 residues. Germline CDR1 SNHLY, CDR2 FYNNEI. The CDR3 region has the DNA TGTGCCAGCACGGCACTAGGGTTCCACACTGAAGCTTTCTTT. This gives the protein CASTALGFHTEAFF.

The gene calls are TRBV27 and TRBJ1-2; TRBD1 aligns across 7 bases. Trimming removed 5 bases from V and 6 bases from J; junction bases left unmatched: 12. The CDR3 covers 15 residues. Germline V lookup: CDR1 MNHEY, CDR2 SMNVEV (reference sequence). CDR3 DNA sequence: TGTGCCAGCAGTAGACAGGGCCACGCTACCCATGGCTACACCTTC. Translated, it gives CASSRQGHATHGYTF.

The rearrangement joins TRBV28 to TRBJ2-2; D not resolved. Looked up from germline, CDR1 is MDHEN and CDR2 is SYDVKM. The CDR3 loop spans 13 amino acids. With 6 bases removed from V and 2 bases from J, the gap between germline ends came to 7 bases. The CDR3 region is CASRSLNTGELFF. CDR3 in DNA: TGTGCCAGCAGGAGCCTAAACACCGGGGAGCTGTTTTTT.

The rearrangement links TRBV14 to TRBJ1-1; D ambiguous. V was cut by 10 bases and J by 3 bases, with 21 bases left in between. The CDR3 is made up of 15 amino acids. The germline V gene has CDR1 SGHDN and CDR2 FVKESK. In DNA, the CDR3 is TGTGCCACCAAAAGAAAGAGGGATTCGGACACTGAAGCTTTCTTT. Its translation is CATKRKRDSDTEAFF.

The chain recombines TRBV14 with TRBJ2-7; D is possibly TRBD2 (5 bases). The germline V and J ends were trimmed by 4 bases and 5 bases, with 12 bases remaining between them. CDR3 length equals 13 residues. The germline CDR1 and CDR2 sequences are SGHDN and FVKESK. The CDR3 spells CASSLFPRDEQYF. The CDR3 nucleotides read TGTGCCAGCAGCCTCTTCCCGCGGGACGAGCAGTACTTC.

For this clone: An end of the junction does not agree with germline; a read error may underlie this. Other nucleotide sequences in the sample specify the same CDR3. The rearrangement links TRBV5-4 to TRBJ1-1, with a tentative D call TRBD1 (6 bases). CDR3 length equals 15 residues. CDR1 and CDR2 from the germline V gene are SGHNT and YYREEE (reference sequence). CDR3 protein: CASSYTGFLNTEAFF. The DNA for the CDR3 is TGTGCCAGCAGCTACACAGGGTTCCTGAACACTGAAGCCTTCTTT.

DNA for the CDR3: TGCGCCAGCAGCCCGAGACAGGGGGACACCTACGAGCAGTACTTC. This sequence encodes CASSPRQGDTYEQYF. V and J are TRBV4-1 and TRBJ2-7, with 9 bases identical to TRBD1. V was pared by 4 bases and J by 2 bases, with 6 bases of the junction left unmatched. Germline values: CDR1 MGHRA, CDR2 YSYEKL. The CDR3 runs to 15 residues.

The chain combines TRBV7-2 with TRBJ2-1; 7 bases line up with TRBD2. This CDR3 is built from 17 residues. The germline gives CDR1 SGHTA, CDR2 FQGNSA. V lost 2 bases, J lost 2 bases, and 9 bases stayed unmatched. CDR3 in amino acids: CASSLTLLAETYNEQFF. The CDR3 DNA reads TGTGCCAGCAGCTTAACACTTCTAGCGGAGACCTACAATGAGCAGTTCTTC.

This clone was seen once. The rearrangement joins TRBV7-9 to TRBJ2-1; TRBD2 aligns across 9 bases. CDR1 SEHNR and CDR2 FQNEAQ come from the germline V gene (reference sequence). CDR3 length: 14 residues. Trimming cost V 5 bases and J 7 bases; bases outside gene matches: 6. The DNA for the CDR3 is TGTGCCAGCAGCGCCGGACTAGCGTGGAATGAGCAGTTCTTC. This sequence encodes CASSAGLAWNEQFF. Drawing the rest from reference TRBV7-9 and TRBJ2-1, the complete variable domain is DTGVSQNPRHKITKRGQNVTFRCDPISEHNRLYWYRQTLGQGPEFLTYFQNEAQLEKSRLLSDRFSAERPKGSFSTLEIQRTEQGDSAMYLCASSAGLAWNEQFFGPGTRLTVL.

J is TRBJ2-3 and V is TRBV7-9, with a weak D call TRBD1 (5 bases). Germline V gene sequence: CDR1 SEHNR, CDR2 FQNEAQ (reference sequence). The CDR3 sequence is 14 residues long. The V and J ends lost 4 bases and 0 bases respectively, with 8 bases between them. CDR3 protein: CASSSTASTDTQYF. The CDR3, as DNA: TGTGCCAGCAGCTCGACAGCTAGCACAGATACGCAGTATTTT.

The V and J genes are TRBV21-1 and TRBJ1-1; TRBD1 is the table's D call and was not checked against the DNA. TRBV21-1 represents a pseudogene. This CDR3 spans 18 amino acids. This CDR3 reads CASSKETPGRGPPLGAFF. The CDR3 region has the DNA TGTGCCAGCAGCAAAGAAACCCCGGGCAGGGGGCCCCCACTGGGCGCTTTCTTT.

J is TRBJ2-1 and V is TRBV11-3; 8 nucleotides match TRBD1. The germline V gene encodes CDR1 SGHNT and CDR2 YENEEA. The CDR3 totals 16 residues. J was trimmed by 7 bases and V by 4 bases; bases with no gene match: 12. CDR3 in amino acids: CASSSRTGKFGNEQFF. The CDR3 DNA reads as TGTGCCAGCAGCTCGCGGACAGGGAAGTTTGGGAATGAGCAGTTCTTC.

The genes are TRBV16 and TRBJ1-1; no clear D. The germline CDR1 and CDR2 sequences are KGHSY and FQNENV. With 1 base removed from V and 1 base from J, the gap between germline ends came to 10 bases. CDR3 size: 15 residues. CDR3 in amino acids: CASSQWRRENTEAFF. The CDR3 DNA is TGTGCCAGCAGCCAATGGAGGAGGGAGAACACTGAAGCTTTCTTT.